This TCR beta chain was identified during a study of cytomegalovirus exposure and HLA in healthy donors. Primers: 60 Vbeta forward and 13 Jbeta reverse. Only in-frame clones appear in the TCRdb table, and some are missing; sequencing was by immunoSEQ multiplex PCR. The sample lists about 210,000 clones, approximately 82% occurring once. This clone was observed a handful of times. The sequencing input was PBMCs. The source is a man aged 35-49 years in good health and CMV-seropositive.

The CDR3 spells CASRGTGADGYTF. As DNA, the CDR3 is TGTGCCAGCAGGGGGACAGGGGCAGATGGCTACACCTTC. J is TRBJ1-2 and V is TRBV6-5; 10 bases map to TRBD1. CDR1 and CDR2 from the germline V gene are MNHEY and SVGAGI. The CDR3 is 13 amino acids. With V trimmed by 6 bases and J by 6 bases, 4 bases remained unmatched.